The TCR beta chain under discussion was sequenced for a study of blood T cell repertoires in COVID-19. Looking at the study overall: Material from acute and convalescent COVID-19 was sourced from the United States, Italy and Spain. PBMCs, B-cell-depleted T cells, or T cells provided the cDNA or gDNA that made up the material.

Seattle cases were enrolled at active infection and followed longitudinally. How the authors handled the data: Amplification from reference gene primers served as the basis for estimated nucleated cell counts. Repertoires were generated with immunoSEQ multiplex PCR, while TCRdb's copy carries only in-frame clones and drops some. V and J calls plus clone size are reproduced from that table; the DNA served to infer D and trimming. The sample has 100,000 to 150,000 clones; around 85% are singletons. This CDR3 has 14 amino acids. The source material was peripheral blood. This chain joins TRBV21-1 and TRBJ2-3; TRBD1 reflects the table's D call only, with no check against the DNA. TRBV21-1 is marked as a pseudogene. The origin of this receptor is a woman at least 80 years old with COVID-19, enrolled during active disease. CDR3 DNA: TGTGCCAGCACCCTGAAGACAGGGGGAGATACGCAGTATTTT. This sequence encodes CASTLKTGGDTQYF.